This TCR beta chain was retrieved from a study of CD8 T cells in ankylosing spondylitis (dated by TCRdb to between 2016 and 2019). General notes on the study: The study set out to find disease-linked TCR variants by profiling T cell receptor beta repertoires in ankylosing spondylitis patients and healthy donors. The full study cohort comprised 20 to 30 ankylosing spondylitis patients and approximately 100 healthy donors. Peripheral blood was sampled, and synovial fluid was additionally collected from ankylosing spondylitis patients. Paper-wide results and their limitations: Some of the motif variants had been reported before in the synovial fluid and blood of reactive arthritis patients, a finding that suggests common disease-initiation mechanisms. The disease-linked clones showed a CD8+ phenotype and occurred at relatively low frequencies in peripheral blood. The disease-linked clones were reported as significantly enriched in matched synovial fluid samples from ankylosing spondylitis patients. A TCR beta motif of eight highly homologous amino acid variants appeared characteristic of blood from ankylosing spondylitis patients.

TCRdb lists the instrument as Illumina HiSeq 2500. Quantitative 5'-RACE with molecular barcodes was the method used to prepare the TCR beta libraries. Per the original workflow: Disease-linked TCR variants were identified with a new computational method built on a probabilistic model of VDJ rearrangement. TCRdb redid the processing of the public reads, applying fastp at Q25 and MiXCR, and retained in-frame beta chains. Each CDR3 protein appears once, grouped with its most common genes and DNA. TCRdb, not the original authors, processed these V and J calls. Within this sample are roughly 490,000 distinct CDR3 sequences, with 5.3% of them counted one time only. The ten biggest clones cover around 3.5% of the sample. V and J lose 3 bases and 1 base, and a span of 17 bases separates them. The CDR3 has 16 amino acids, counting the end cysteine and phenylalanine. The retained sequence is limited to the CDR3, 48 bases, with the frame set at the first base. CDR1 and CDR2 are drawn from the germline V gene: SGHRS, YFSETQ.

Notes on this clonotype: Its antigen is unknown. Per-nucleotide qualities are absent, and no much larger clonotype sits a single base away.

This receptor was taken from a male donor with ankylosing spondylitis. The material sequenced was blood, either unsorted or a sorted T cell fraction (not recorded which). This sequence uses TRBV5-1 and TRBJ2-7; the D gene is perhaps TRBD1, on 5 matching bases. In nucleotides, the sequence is TGCGCCAGCAGCTACTCGACAGTGGCATTTTCCTACGAGCAGTACTTC. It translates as CASSYSTVAFSYEQYF.